This TCR beta chain originates from a study of blood T cell repertoires in COVID-19. Overall study: Some COVID-19 samples were acute and others convalescent; all came from the United States, Italy and Spain. T cells, B-cell-depleted T cells, or PBMCs supplied cDNA or gDNA.

How the authors handled the data: Reference gene primer amplification yielded estimated nucleated cell counts. Only in-frame clones appear in the TCRdb table, and some are missing; sequencing was by immunoSEQ multiplex PCR. Clonal size and the V and J genes are those of that table, whereas D and trimming came from the DNA. The profile shows around 62,000 clones, 84% of them singletons. Trimming took 5 bases from V and 5 from J; bases not matched to a gene: 15. Germline assignment: CDR1 SGHAT and CDR2 FQNNGV. The CDR3 has 17 residues. The rearrangement links TRBV11-2 to TRBJ2-1; 7 bases align to TRBD2. The TCR sequence derives from a man between 45 and 60 years old with active COVID-19. Sequenced material: peripheral blood. CDR3 in amino acids: CASSLRSSAGVDNEQFF. The CDR3 region has the DNA TGTGCCAGCAGCCTTAGGTCCTCGGCGGGAGTCGACAATGAGCAGTTCTTC.